Listed here are 9 T cell receptor beta chains from one sample, sequenced in a study of PD-1 blockade in classical Hodgkin lymphoma. Repertoires were generated with immunoSEQ multiplex PCR, while TCRdb's copy carries only in-frame clones and drops some. The profile shows about 30,000 clones, roughly 90% of them singletons. The time point: newly diagnosed, previously untreated cHL patient sample. Magnetic negative selection purified CD4+ T cells from thawed PBMCs. Specimen: CD4+ T cells from blood. The source is a human donor with classical Hodgkin lymphoma.

V gene TRBV29-1 combines with J gene TRBJ1-1; D might be TRBD1 (6 bases). Germline CDR1 is SQVTM and CDR2 is ANQGSEA. V shed 0 bases and J shed 1 base, with 18 bases lying between them. CDR3 length equals 17 residues. The CDR3 here is CSVEERHRGGQNTEAFF. DNA of the CDR3: TGCAGCGTTGAAGAAAGGCACCGGGGGGGCCAGAACACTGAAGCTTTCTTT.

CDR3: CASRRQGSEQYF. For the CDR3, the DNA is TGTGCCAGCAGGCGACAGGGGAGCGAGCAGTACTTC. The rearrangement joins TRBV2 to TRBJ2-7, with 8 bases matching TRBD1. CDR1 is SNHLY, CDR2 FYNNEI, per germline. J was trimmed by 6 bases and V by 6 bases; bases with no gene match: 4. The CDR3 loop spans 12 amino acids.

This clone was picked up a small number of times. The gene calls are TRBV28 and TRBJ1-2; no definite D call. This CDR3 contains 13 residues. The V and J ends lost 6 bases and 5 bases respectively, with 13 bases between them. Per germline, CDR1 MDHEN and CDR2 SYDVKM. The CDR3 coding sequence is TGTGCCAGCAGCTACACGGGAGGGTATGGCTACACCTTC. Its translation: CASSYTGGYGYTF.

This clone came up once. The rearrangement links TRBV6-1 to TRBJ2-7, with a weak D call TRBD2 (7 bases). The germline V gene encodes CDR1 MNHNS and CDR2 SASEGT. The length of the CDR3 is 12 residues. The V end was cut by 2 bases, the J end by 6 bases, with 8 bases between. The DNA for the CDR3 is TGTGCCAGCAGTGAAAGGGGGGGCGAGCAGTACGTC. Translating gives CASSERGGEQYV.

The J gene is TRBJ1-5, the V gene TRBV25-1, with D possibly being TRBD1 (5 bases). Deletions cut 3 bases from V and 0 bases from J, with 9 bases between. The germline V gene encodes CDR1 MGHDK and CDR2 SYGVNS. This CDR3 comprises 15 residues. CDR3 coding DNA: TGTGCCAGCAGTGAGCCAGGGCCTAGCAATCAGCCCCAGCATTTT. As protein: CASSEPGPSNQPQHF.

This rearrangement joins TRBV11-2 to TRBJ1-2; D perhaps matches TRBD1 (5 bases). Trimming took 5 bases from V and 3 from J, leaving 16 bases between them. The CDR3 sequence is 15 residues long. Germline CDR1 reads SGHAT; CDR2 reads FQNNGV. CDR3 sequence reads: CASSPPETVHYGYTF. The DNA of the CDR3 is TGTGCCAGCAGCCCCCCCGAGACAGTACACTATGGCTACACCTTC.

This chain joins TRBV29-1 and TRBJ1-1; a weak D match, TRBD1 (5 bases). Trimming took 2 bases from V and 1 from J, leaving 11 bases between them. The length of the CDR3 is 14 residues. CDR1 SQVTM and CDR2 ANQGSEA come from the germline V gene. CDR3 sequence reads: CSVERQLSNTEAFF. The CDR3 nucleotides are TGCAGCGTTGAAAGACAGCTCTCGAACACTGAAGCTTTCTTT.

About this clone itself: At one of its ends the junction is not consistent with the germline gene, which may arise from a read error. The CDR3 DNA reads as TGTGCCAGCAGCGTATCGGAAAGGACCTCACCCACCTTT. It yields the protein CASSVSERTSPTF. This sequence joins TRBV9 and TRBJ1-1; D is unresolved. CDR1 and CDR2 from the germline V gene are SGDLS and YYNGEE. There are 13 residues in the CDR3.

The chain links TRBV27 to TRBJ2-2; D uncertain. V lost 7 bases and J lost 6, with 6 bases in between. The CDR3 is 11 amino acids. CDR1 is MNHEY, CDR2 SMNVEV, per germline (reference sequence). The CDR3 loop is CASNGAGELFF. The CDR3 nucleotides are TGTGCCAGCAATGGGGCCGGGGAGCTGTTTTTT.